Sequencing of this T cell receptor beta chain was carried out in a study of shared clonotypes between healthy human individuals. This clone has a single count. V shed 4 bases and J shed 0 bases, with 10 bases lying between them. The CDR3 contains 15 residues. Germline CDR1 reads SGHRS; CDR2 reads YFSETQ. Genomic DNA of every subset was divided equally among multiple immunoSEQ plates. Here immunoSEQ multiplex PCR was the method, and the copy in TCRdb shows in-frame clones only, minus some. In the table there are some 2.3 million clones, over 85% of which are singletons. The chain couples TRBV5-1 to TRBJ2-2; D perhaps matches TRBD1 (6 bases). This receptor was obtained from a man aged 18 to 35 in good health. Some clones in this sample may be carry-over from other donors' samples. Sequencing used naive CD4+ T cells from PBMCs. As to subset: CD45RA+ positively selected. CDR3 protein: CASSVGQTNTGELFF. DNA of the CDR3: TGCGCCAGCAGCGTCGGACAGACGAACACCGGGGAGCTGTTTTTT.